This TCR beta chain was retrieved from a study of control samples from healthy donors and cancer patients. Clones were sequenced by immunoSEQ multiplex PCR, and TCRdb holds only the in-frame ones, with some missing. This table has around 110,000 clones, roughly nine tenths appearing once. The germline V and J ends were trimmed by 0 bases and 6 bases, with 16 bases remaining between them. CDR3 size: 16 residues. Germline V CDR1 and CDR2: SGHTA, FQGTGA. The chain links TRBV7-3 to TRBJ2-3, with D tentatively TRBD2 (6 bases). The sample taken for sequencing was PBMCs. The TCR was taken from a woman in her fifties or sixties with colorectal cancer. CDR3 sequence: CASSLTIRGRMDTQYF. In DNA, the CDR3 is TGTGCCAGCAGCTTAACGATTCGGGGGAGGATGGATACGCAGTATTTT. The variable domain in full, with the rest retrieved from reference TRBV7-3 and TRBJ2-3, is GAGVSQTPSNKVTEKGKYVELRCDPISGHTALYWYRQSLGQGPEFLIYFQGTGAADDSGLPNDRFFAVRPEGSVSTLKIQRTERGDSAVYLCASSLTIRGRMDTQYFGPGTRLTVL.